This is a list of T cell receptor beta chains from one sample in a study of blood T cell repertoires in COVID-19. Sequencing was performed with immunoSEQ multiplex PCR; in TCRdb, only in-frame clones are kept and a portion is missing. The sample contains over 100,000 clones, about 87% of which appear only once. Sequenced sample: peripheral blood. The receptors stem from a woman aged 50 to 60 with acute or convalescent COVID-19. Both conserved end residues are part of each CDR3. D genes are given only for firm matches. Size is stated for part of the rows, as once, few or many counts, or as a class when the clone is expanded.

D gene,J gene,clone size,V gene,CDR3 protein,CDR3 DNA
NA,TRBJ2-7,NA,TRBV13,CASSYRDEQYF,TGTGCCAGCAGCTACAGGGACGAGCAGTACTTC
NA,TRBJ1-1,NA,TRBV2,CASSVDMNTEAFF,TGTGCCAGCAGTGTAGACATGAACACTGAAGCTTTCTTT
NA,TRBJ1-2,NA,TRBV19,CASSMLSVDGYTF,TGTGCCAGTAGTATGCTTTCGGTTGATGGCTACACCTTC
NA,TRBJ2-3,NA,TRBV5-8,CASSQAGAYRGTDTQYF,TGTGCCAGCAGCCAGGCAGGGGCGTATCGGGGCACAGATACGCAGTATTTT
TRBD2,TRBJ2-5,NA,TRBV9,CASSVGGLAGFQETQYF,TGTGCCAGCAGCGTAGGAGGTCTAGCGGGTTTCCAAGAGACCCAGTACTTC
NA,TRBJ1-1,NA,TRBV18,CASSPRQEISATEAFF,TGTGCCAGCTCCCCAAGACAGGAGATCAGTGCCACTGAAGCTTTCTTT
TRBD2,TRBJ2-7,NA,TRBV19,CASSISLAAAGGKSEQYF,TGTGCCAGTAGTATATCGTTGGCAGCTGCGGGGGGGAAGAGCGAGCAGTACTTC
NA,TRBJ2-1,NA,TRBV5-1,CASKPESSYNEQFF,TGCGCCAGCAAACCCGAGAGCTCCTACAATGAGCAGTTCTTC
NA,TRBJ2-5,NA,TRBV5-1,CASSLQGTQETQYF,TGCGCCAGCAGCTTACAGGGAACCCAAGAGACCCAGTACTTC
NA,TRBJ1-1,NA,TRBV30,CAWRGGGTEAFF,TGTGCCTGGAGGGGGGGAGGGACTGAAGCTTTCTTT
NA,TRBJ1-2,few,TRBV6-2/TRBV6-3,CASRYPPGRGYTF,TGTGCCAGCAGATACCCTCCTGGGAGGGGCTACACCTTC
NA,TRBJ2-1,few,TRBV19,CASSYPRAGYNEQFF,TGTGCCAGTAGCTATCCCAGGGCGGGGTACAATGAGCAGTTCTTC
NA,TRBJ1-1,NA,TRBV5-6,CASSLLDTEAFF,TGTGCCAGCAGCTTGTTAGACACTGAAGCTTTCTTT
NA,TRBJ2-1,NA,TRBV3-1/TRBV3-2,CASSRTGVQFF,TGTGCCAGCAGCCGAACGGGGGTGCAGTTCTTC
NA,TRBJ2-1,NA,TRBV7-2,CASSVSSSSYNEQFF,TGTGCCAGCAGCGTATCATCGAGCTCCTACAATGAGCAGTTCTTC
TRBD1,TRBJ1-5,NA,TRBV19,CASSLWTGDSNQPQHF,TGTGCCAGTAGTCTGTGGACAGGGGATAGCAATCAGCCCCAGCATTTT
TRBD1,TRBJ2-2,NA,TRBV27,CASSLVRGLNTGELFF,TGTGCCAGCAGTTTAGTGAGGGGGCTGAACACCGGGGAGCTGTTTTTT
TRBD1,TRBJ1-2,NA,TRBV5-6,CASSSTGGFGYTF,TGTGCCAGCAGCTCGACAGGGGGCTTTGGCTACACCTTC
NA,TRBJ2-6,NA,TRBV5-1,CATHLGQTVSGANVLTF,TGCGCCACTCACCTAGGACAGACTGTCTCTGGGGCCAACGTCCTGACTTTC
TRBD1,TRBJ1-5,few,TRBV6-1,CASSEFRTGGQPQHF,TGTGCCAGCAGTGAATTTAGGACAGGGGGGCAGCCCCAGCATTTT
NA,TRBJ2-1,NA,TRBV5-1,CASSLAGTPYNEQFF,TGCGCCAGCAGCTTGGCCGGGACACCCTACAATGAGCAGTTCTTC
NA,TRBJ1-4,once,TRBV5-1,CASREDSEKLFF,TGCGCCAGCAGAGAGGACAGTGAAAAACTGTTTTTT
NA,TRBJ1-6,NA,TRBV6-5,CASRPQGDSPLHF,TGTGCCAGCAGGCCCCAGGGTGATTCACCCCTCCACTTT
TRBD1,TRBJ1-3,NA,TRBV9,CASSERPGTGTGNTIYF,TGTGCCAGCAGCGAACGTCCCGGGACAGGGACGGGAAACACCATATATTTT
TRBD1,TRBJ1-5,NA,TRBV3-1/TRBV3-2,CASSKLGQGQPQHF,TGTGCCAGCAGCAAACTTGGACAGGGTCAGCCCCAGCATTTT
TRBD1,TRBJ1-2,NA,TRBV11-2,CASSLVPDRGLRGYTF,TGTGCCAGCAGCTTAGTCCCGGACAGGGGGCTGCGGGGCTACACCTTC
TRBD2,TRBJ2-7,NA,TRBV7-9,CASSLGLAGGLYEQYF,TGTGCCAGCAGCTTAGGGCTAGCGGGGGGTCTCTACGAGCAGTACTTC
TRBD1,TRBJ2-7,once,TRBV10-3,CAISGGTVGYEQYF,TGTGCCATCAGTGGAGGGACAGTGGGCTACGAGCAGTACTTC
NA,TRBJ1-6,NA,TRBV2,CASTNLLGGGSPLHF,TGTGCCAGCACCAACCTTTTGGGGGGGGGTTCACCCCTCCACTTT
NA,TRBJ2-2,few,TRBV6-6,CASTDYTGELFF,TGTGCCAGCACTGACTACACCGGGGAGCTGTTTTTT
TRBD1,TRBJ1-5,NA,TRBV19,CASRDRVNFSNQPQHF,TGTGCCAGTAGGGACAGGGTCAACTTTAGCAATCAGCCCCAGCATTTT
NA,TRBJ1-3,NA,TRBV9,CASSVLAGLPAGNTIYF,TGTGCCAGCAGCGTCCTTGCCGGACTCCCCGCTGGAAACACCATATATTTT
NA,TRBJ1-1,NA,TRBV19,CASLGAMNTEAFF,TGTGCCAGTCTGGGGGCGATGAACACTGAAGCTTTCTTT
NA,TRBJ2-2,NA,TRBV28,CASSLNGVGELFF,TGTGCCAGCAGTTTAAACGGGGTCGGGGAGCTGTTTTTT
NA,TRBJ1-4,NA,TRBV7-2,CASSPGREWEKLFF,TGTGCCAGCAGCCCCGGCCGGGAGTGGGAAAAACTGTTTTTT
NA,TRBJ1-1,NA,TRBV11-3,CASSSPDGSAFF,TGTGCCAGCAGCTCCCCCGACGGGTCGGCTTTCTTT
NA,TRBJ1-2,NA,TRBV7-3,CASSPDRNYGYTF,TGTGCCAGCAGCCCGGACAGAAACTATGGCTACACCTTC
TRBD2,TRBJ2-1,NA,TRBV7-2,CASSLQRGDPQFF,TGTGCCAGCAGCTTACAGCGGGGGGACCCACAGTTCTTC
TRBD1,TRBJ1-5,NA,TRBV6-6,CASTLRQGGQPQHF,TGTGCCAGCACTCTACGGCAGGGGGGTCAGCCCCAGCATTTT
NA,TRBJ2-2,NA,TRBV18,CASSPSRGNTGELFF,TGTGCCAGCTCACCATCCAGGGGTAACACCGGGGAGCTGTTTTTT
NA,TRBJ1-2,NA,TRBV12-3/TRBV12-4,CASSLRGGDGYTF,TGTGCCAGCAGCCTCCGCGGAGGAGATGGCTACACCTTC
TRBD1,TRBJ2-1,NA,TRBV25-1,CASSVDREQFF,TGTGCCAGCAGCGTAGACAGGGAACAGTTCTTC
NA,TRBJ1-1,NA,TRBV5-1,CASSFEVNQGEAFF,TGCGCCAGCAGCTTCGAGGTCAATCAGGGTGAAGCTTTCTTT
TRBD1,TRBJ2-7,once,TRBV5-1,CASSSGQGAPTYEQYF,TGCGCCAGCAGCTCCGGACAGGGGGCCCCTACCTACGAGCAGTACTTC
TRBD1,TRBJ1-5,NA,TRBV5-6,CASSATTGQGGNQPQHF,TGTGCCAGCAGCGCTACCACGGGACAGGGAGGAAATCAGCCCCAGCATTTT
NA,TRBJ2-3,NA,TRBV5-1,CASSLGDSPPTDTQYF,TGCGCCAGCAGCTTGGGGGACTCGCCCCCCACAGATACGCAGTATTTT
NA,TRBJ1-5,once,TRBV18,CASSLNSNQPQHF,TGTGCCAGCTCACTAAATAGCAATCAGCCCCAGCATTTT
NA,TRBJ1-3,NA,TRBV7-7,CASSLAVGGLGNTIYF,TGTGCTAGCAGCTTAGCGGTGGGAGGACTTGGAAACACCATATATTTT
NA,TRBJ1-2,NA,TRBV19,CASRPGQHYGYTF,TGTGCCAGTAGGCCGGGACAACACTATGGCTACACCTTC
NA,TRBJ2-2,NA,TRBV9,CASSRDPTGNTGELFF,TGTGCCAGCAGCAGAGACCCGACAGGGAACACCGGGGAGCTGTTTTTT
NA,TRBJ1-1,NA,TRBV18,CASSPSAVRGTEAFF,TGTGCCAGCTCACCATCGGCAGTTCGGGGGACTGAAGCTTTCTTT
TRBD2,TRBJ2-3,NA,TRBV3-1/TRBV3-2,CASSRSSGGTDTQYF,TGTGCCAGCAGCCGATCTAGCGGTGGCACAGATACGCAGTATTTT
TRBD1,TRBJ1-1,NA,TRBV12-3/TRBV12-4,CASSGQGARNSFF,TGTGCCAGCAGTGGTCAGGGGGCGAGGAATTCTTTCTTT